One and the same sample provided the 30 T cell receptor beta chains below, sequenced in a study of blood T cell repertoires in COVID-19. Generated by immunoSEQ multiplex PCR, the TCRdb table keeps only in-frame clones and is missing some. The sample holds a few hundred thousand clones; 90% are singletons and the top ten take 2.1%. Sequencing was done on a sample of peripheral blood. All receptors derive from a woman aged 55-69 years with COVID-19, enrolled during active disease.

The table lists this clone with a count of one. The chain uses TRBV4-2 and TRBJ1-6; D may be TRBD1 (6 bases). The germline gives CDR1 LGHNA, CDR2 YNFKEQ. The CDR3 is made up of 15 amino acids. V was clipped by 0 bases and J by 10 bases, with 13 bases between them. Here the CDR3 reads CASSQEYRVSSPLHF. Written as DNA, the CDR3 is TGTGCCAGCAGCCAAGAATACAGGGTAAGCTCACCCCTCCACTTT.

V usage is TRBV10-3 and J usage is TRBJ2-1, with TRBD2 as a possible D gene (6 bases). V lost 8 bases and J lost 8, with 16 bases in between. Germline assignment: CDR1 ENHRY and CDR2 SYGVKD. The length of the CDR3 is 13 residues. The CDR3 reads CAIGRDDRDEQFF. The CDR3 DNA follows: TGTGCCATCGGGCGGGACGACCGGGATGAGCAGTTCTTC.

This chain uses TRBV4-1 with TRBJ2-2; D not resolved. Germline assignment: CDR1 MGHRA and CDR2 YSYEKL. V was trimmed by 4 bases and J by 6 bases, leaving 21 bases between them. This CDR3 region has 17 residues. CDR3 coding DNA: TGCGCCAGCAGCCCGCGACCCCCTGAGGTATGGGCCGGGGAGCTGTTTTTT. Encoded protein: CASSPRPPEVWAGELFF.

The chain recombines TRBV7-2 with TRBJ1-1; 7 bases are shared with TRBD1. V gave up 5 bases and J gave up 4 bases; unmatched junction bases: 7. There are 14 residues in the CDR3. Germline-derived CDR1 and CDR2 are SGHTA and FQGNSA. CDR3 nucleotide sequence: TGTGCCAGCAGCCCCACGACAGGGAGCACTGAAGCTTTCTTT. Translated, it gives CASSPTTGSTEAFF. Combining the CDR3 with reference TRBV7-2 and TRBJ1-1 gives the whole variable domain GAGVSQSPSNKVTEKGKDVELRCDPISGHTALYWYRQSLGQGLEFLIYFQGNSAPDKSGLPSDRFSAERTGGSVSTLTIQRTQQEDSAVYLCASSPTTGSTEAFFGQGTRLTVV.

The rearrangement joins TRBV9 to TRBJ1-1; D unclear. This CDR3 is 13 amino acids long. The germline V gene encodes CDR1 SGDLS and CDR2 YYNGEE. The V end lost 2 bases, the J end lost 5 bases, and 10 bases lay between the germline ends. The CDR3 region has the DNA TGTGCCAGCAGCGTCGGAGGTTTGACTGAAGCTTTCTTT. Translated: CASSVGGLTEAFF.

This clone was seen only once. This chain connects TRBV6-6 to TRBJ1-2; D is uncertain. Trimming cost V 10 bases and J 6 bases, with 9 bases left between them. The CDR3 extends over 10 amino acids. Germline V gene data show CDR1 as MNHNY and CDR2 as SVGAGI (reference sequence). DNA of the CDR3: TGTGCCATAGGGCGGGATGGCTACACCTTC. Protein sequence: CAIGRDGYTF.

The chain carries TRBV3-1 (or the pseudogene TRBV3-2) and TRBJ2-3; TRBD2 aligns across 12 bases. CDR1 LGHDT and CDR2 YNNKEL come from the germline V gene (reference sequence). Germline trimming cut 0 bases from V and 1 base from J; bases unmatched to any gene: 5. The CDR3 has 18 amino acids. CDR3 sequence: CASSQDGLAGRRTDTQYF. The CDR3 DNA reads TGTGCCAGCAGCCAAGACGGACTAGCGGGGAGACGCACAGATACGCAGTATTTT.

V gene TRBV19 combines with J gene TRBJ1-1; no clear D. This CDR3 spans 14 amino acids. Trimming shortened V by 6 bases and J by 0 bases, and 11 bases separated the two germline ends. CDR1 LNHDA and CDR2 SQIVND come from the germline V gene (reference sequence). The DNA for the CDR3 is TGTGCCAGTAGACTAAGGGAGTTGAACACTGAAGCTTTCTTT. It yields the protein CASRLRELNTEAFF.

V usage is TRBV14 and J usage is TRBJ1-1; D remains ambiguous. V was trimmed by 1 base and J by 3 bases, leaving 6 bases between them. Germline V gives CDR1 SGHDN, CDR2 FVKESK. The CDR3 is 13 residues long. The CDR3 protein is CASSQVRDTEAFF. DNA for the CDR3: TGTGCCAGCAGCCAAGTACGGGACACTGAAGCTTTCTTT.

This clone appeared a few times. This chain connects TRBV9 to TRBJ1-1, with D maybe TRBD1 (6 bases). V dropped 5 bases and J dropped 8 bases, with 22 bases sitting between them. The CDR3 sequence is 15 residues long. The germline CDR1 and CDR2 sequences are SGDLS and YYNGEE. The CDR3 bases are TGTGCCAGCAGTGGGGGGGCCCAGCAGTTTTACGAAGCTTTCTTT. It encodes CASSGGAQQFYEAFF.

This clone was picked up a small number of times. V gene TRBV7-2 combines with J gene TRBJ1-1, with unresolved D. Germline-derived CDR1 and CDR2 are SGHTA and FQGNSA. The V end lost 4 bases, the J end lost 4 bases, and 16 bases lay between the germline ends. The CDR3 consists of 15 residues. CDR3 amino acids: CASSYGTSWSTEAFF. CDR3 sequence (DNA): TGTGCCAGCAGCTACGGAACTTCATGGAGCACTGAAGCTTTCTTT.

The chain employs TRBV5-1 and TRBJ1-1; D unclear. Trimming took 4 bases from V and 4 from J, leaving 11 bases between them. CDR3 size: 13 residues. Germline V gene sequence: CDR1 SGHRS, CDR2 YFSETQ. The CDR3 DNA reads as TGCGCCAGCAGCCCGGGTGGTGGCACTGAAGCTTTCTTT. Residues: CASSPGGGTEAFF.

The chain has TRBV2 and TRBJ1-5; D ambiguous. This CDR3 is built from 16 residues. The germline CDR1 and CDR2 sequences are SNHLY and FYNNEI. The germline V and J ends were trimmed by 2 bases and 0 bases, with 11 bases remaining between them. The CDR3 region has the DNA TGTGCCAGCAGTGAAATGTGGAGTAATAGCAATCAGCCCCAGCATTTT. Its translation is CASSEMWSNSNQPQHF.

This sequence joins TRBV9 and TRBJ1-1; 9 bases align to TRBD1. The CDR3 has 13 residues. V trimming: 7 bases; J trimming: 4 bases; junction bases outside the gene matches: 5. Germline V gives CDR1 SGDLS, CDR2 YYNGEE. CDR3 sequence reads: CASGTGGLTEAFF. CDR3 nucleotide sequence: TGTGCCAGCGGCACAGGGGGCCTCACTGAAGCTTTCTTT.

Note on this clone: Germline is not matched at one junction end, which may reflect a read error. The rearrangement joins TRBV9 to TRBJ2-1, with 8 nucleotides matching TRBD2. The CDR3 loop spans 15 amino acids. The V gene's germline CDR1 is SGDLS and CDR2 YYNGEE. The CDR3 DNA reads TGTGCCAGCAGCGTATACGGGGGGGCCTATAATGAGCAGTTCTTC. Protein sequence: CASSVYGGAYNEQFF.

The V gene is TRBV3-1 (or the pseudogene TRBV3-2), the J gene TRBJ1-6; 8 bases agree with TRBD1. Germline V gives CDR1 LGHDT, CDR2 YNNKEL (reference sequence). After removal of 1 base from V and 8 bases from J, the junction contained 7 bases not matched to a gene. This CDR3 contains 16 residues. Here the CDR3 reads CASSQVRTGSHSPLHF. CDR3 nucleotide sequence: TGTGCCAGCAGCCAAGTGAGGACAGGGTCCCATTCACCCCTCCACTTT.

This chain links TRBV10-3 with TRBJ1-2; 7 nucleotides agree with TRBD1. The CDR3 runs 16 residues. After removal of 4 bases from V and 4 bases from J, the junction contained 12 bases not matched to a gene. Germline V gives CDR1 ENHRY, CDR2 SYGVKD. CDR3 loop: CAISAVGQEPTYGYTF. The DNA of the CDR3 is TGTGCCATCAGTGCAGTAGGACAGGAGCCTACCTATGGCTACACCTTC.

The chain joins TRBV6-5 to TRBJ1-2; D gene unclear. The germline V gene has CDR1 MNHEY and CDR2 SVGAGI. Trimming stripped 2 bases from V and 4 bases from J, with 14 bases between. The CDR3 sequence is 15 residues long. In DNA, the CDR3 is TGTGCCAGCAGTTACGTAACAGATGTAGGCTATGGCTACACCTTC. Protein: CASSYVTDVGYGYTF.

This clone was detected a few times. The chain recombines TRBV4-3 with TRBJ1-2, with D possibly matching TRBD1 (5 bases). Trimming stripped 3 bases from V and 4 bases from J, with 15 bases between. CDR1 is LGHNA and CDR2 is YSLEER in the germline V gene. The CDR3 contains 15 residues. Here the CDR3 reads CASSHETPDTYGYTF. The DNA for the CDR3 is TGCGCCAGCAGCCACGAAACACCGGACACCTATGGCTACACCTTC.

The chain couples TRBV29-1 to TRBJ2-1; TRBD1 is a possible D gene (5 bases). Germline V gene lookup returns CDR1 SQVTM and CDR2 ANQGSEA. The CDR3 spans 13 residues. With 4 bases removed from V and 8 bases from J, the gap between germline ends came to 15 bases. The CDR3 spells CSVVGSGRYEQFF. CDR3 DNA sequence: TGCAGCGTTGTTGGGTCAGGGCGGTATGAGCAGTTCTTC.

The V gene is TRBV7-9, the J gene TRBJ1-1, with a weak D call TRBD1 (5 bases). V was shortened by 4 bases and J by 8 bases, with 14 bases between the two germline ends. Germline V gene data show CDR1 as SEHNR and CDR2 as FQNEAQ (reference sequence). This CDR3 region has 13 residues. CDR3 amino acids: CASSSRVSEEAFF. CDR3 coding DNA: TGTGCCAGCAGCTCCAGGGTAAGCGAAGAAGCTTTCTTT.

On this clone itself: Other nucleotide sequences in the sample specify the same CDR3. The V call is TRBV6-5, the J call TRBJ1-2; D may be TRBD1 (5 bases). Per the germline V gene, CDR1 is MNHEY and CDR2 is SVGAGI. V was clipped by 2 bases and J by 4 bases, with 14 bases between them. The length of the CDR3 is 15 residues. CDR3 amino acids: CASSYPRGRGYGYTF. CDR3 DNA sequence: TGTGCCAGCAGTTACCCCCGGGGGAGGGGCTATGGCTACACCTTC.

This sequence joins TRBV7-2 and TRBJ1-1, with D possibly being TRBD1 (6 bases). Germline loops: CDR1 SGHTA, CDR2 FQGNSA. Trimming left V 3 bases short and J 4 bases short, with 12 bases between. The CDR3 sequence is 14 residues long. CDR3 DNA sequence: TGTGCCAGCAGCTTCGCAGGGGCGGGCACTGAAGCTTTCTTT. It translates to CASSFAGAGTEAFF.

This clone has just a few counts. The V and J genes are TRBV18 and TRBJ2-7; the match to TRBD1 covers 11 bases. V was clipped by 3 bases and J by 5 bases; unmatched bases: 6. The germline V gene encodes CDR1 KGHSH and CDR2 LQKENI. This CDR3 is built from 15 residues. CDR3 loop: CASSPGTGGLHEQYF. The CDR3 DNA follows: TGTGCCAGCTCACCTGGGACAGGGGGGTTGCACGAGCAGTACTTC.

This clone was recorded once. The V gene is TRBV9, the J gene TRBJ1-4, with 7 bases fitting TRBD1. There are 14 residues in the CDR3. Germline V gene sequence: CDR1 SGDLS, CDR2 YYNGEE. Unmatched junction bases numbered 5, after V lost 4 bases and J lost 5 bases. CDR3 in DNA: TGTGCCAGCAGCTCGGGACAGCACAATGAAAAACTGTTTTTT. Translation: CASSSGQHNEKLFF.

The chain combines TRBV11-2 with TRBJ1-3; 8 positions match TRBD1. CDR1 and CDR2 from the germline V gene are SGHAT and FQNNGV. There are 16 residues in the CDR3. Unmatched junction bases numbered 4, after V lost 3 bases and J lost 0 bases. The DNA of the CDR3 is TGTGCCAGCAGCTTGGGACAGGTTTACTCTGGAAACACCATATATTTT. This gives the protein CASSLGQVYSGNTIYF.

This clone was recorded only once. This sequence joins TRBV20-1 and TRBJ2-5; D is ambiguous. CDR1 and CDR2 (germline): DFQATT, SNEGSKA (reference sequence). The ends were cut back, 3 bases at V and 1 base at J, with 9 bases in the middle. The CDR3 extends over 13 amino acids. The CDR3 DNA follows: TGCAGTGCTAGTCGGTCTAGCCAAGAGACCCAGTACTTC. It translates to CSASRSSQETQYF.

The table lists this clone with a count of one. The V call is TRBV7-8, the J call TRBJ2-1; possible D gene TRBD1, 5 bases. This CDR3 has 14 residues. From germline, CDR1 is SGHVS and CDR2 FQNEAQ. Trimming cost V 6 bases and J 6 bases, with 15 bases left between them. The CDR3 DNA is TGTGCCAGCAGGCCGGGTACAGGTACCAATGAGCAGTTCTTC. Amino acid sequence: CASRPGTGTNEQFF.

This clone occurred once. J is TRBJ1-1 and V is TRBV5-1; D remains unclear. V lost 2 bases and J 3 bases, leaving 8 bases between the germline ends. Per the germline V gene, CDR1 is SGHRS and CDR2 is YFSETQ. This CDR3 spans 13 amino acids. CDR3 sequence: CASSLSSDTEAFF. DNA for the CDR3: TGCGCCAGCAGCTTATCATCGGACACTGAAGCTTTCTTT.

The V call is TRBV4-3, the J call TRBJ2-5; 8 bases match TRBD2. The CDR3 covers 14 residues. Trimming removed 1 base from V and 7 bases from J; junction bases left unmatched: 5. CDR1 and CDR2 from the germline V gene are LGHNA and YSLEER. The CDR3 region is CASSQATSGATQYF. CDR3 nucleotides: TGCGCCAGCAGCCAAGCAACTAGCGGAGCGACCCAGTACTTC.